These 25 T cell receptor beta chains came from one sample sequenced in a study of beta chain features in type 1 diabetes. The antigens these receptors bind are not known. Points from the study as a whole: Moderately but significantly shorter TCRB CDR3s were found in Type 1 diabetes patients in all four CD4+ subsets.

The entirety of the isolated RNA underwent reverse transcription, so expressed TCRB transcripts were sequenced. The assay was immunoSEQ multiplex PCR, and TCRdb's table has in-frame clones only and misses some. The profile shows around 260,000 clones, over 20% of them singletons. The source material was naive CD4+ T cells from blood. The receptor set was obtained from a woman between 40 and 55 years old with type 1 diabetes.

The CDR3, as DNA: TGTGCCAGCAGCTTAACAGGGGGCATGGAGACCCAGTACTTC. Its protein is CASSLTGGMETQYF. The rearrangement links TRBV7-9 to TRBJ2-5, with 9 bases aligning to TRBD1. The length of the CDR3 is 14 residues. CDR1 is SEHNR, CDR2 FQNEAQ, per germline (reference sequence). Unmatched junction bases numbered 3, after V lost 2 bases and J lost 5 bases.

A few counts support this clone. The gene calls are TRBV25-1 and TRBJ1-2, with a possible D match to TRBD1 (5 bases). The germline gives CDR1 MGHDK, CDR2 SYGVNS. V was trimmed by 5 bases and J by 4 bases, leaving 17 bases between them. The CDR3 contains 15 residues. In DNA form, the CDR3 reads TGTGCCAGCAGTCGTTATCTACAGGATCCCTATGGCTACACCTTC. Translation gives CASSRYLQDPYGYTF.

The chain has TRBV2 and TRBJ2-2, with 7 bases identical to TRBD1. V shed 6 bases, J shed 0 bases, and the junction held 7 bases outside the gene matches. From germline, CDR1 is SNHLY and CDR2 FYNNEI. The CDR3 runs 16 residues. CDR3 residues: CASSEFGTANTGELFF. The CDR3 DNA sequence: TGTGCCAGCAGCGAATTCGGGACAGCGAACACCGGGGAGCTGTTTTTT.

CDR3 bases: TGTGCCTGGAGTGGGGCCCTGGGGGGGAACACTGAAGCTTTCTTT. The encoded protein is CAWSGALGGNTEAFF. V is TRBV30 and J is TRBJ1-1; D may be TRBD1 (5 bases). CDR3 length: 15 residues. V was clipped by 1 base and J by 1 base, with 13 bases between them. Germline CDR1 GTSNPN, CDR2 SVGIG (reference sequence).

Only a few counts were recorded for this clone. The rearrangement joins TRBV5-1 to TRBJ2-1; 7 bases are shared with TRBD2. CDR3 length equals 15 residues. The J segment lost 7 bases and the V segment lost 2 bases, leaving 9 bases of the junction unmatched. Germline V gene sequence: CDR1 SGHRS, CDR2 YFSETQ. CDR3 sequence: CASSFAGDTANEQFF. The CDR3 DNA is TGCGCCAGCAGCTTCGCGGGGGATACCGCAAATGAGCAGTTCTTC.

This clone was seen a handful of times. The chain employs TRBV28 and TRBJ2-7; 14 bases are a match to TRBD2. With 5 bases clipped from V and 5 bases from J, the junction kept 5 bases outside the gene matches. The CDR3 sequence is 15 residues long. CDR1 and CDR2 (germline): MDHEN, SYDVKM. CDR3 residues: CASSIPGLAGDEQYF. Here the CDR3 DNA reads TGTGCCAGCAGTATACCGGGACTAGCGGGAGACGAGCAGTACTTC.

The chain is built from TRBV7-2 and TRBJ1-1; the D gene is possibly TRBD1 (6 bases). This CDR3 comprises 13 residues. The V end was cut by 5 bases, the J end by 8 bases, with 15 bases between. In germline, CDR1 is SGHTA, CDR2 FQGNSA. CDR3 in amino acids: CASSPPYTGEAFF. In DNA, the CDR3 is TGTGCCAGCAGCCCCCCCTACACAGGGGAAGCTTTCTTT.

This chain joins TRBV9 and TRBJ2-1, with no clear D. CDR1 and CDR2 (germline): SGDLS, YYNGEE. V was shortened by 0 bases and J by 9 bases, with 13 bases between the two germline ends. This CDR3 has 14 residues. The CDR3 sequence: CASSVAGDSTEQFF. CDR3 DNA: TGTGCCAGCAGCGTAGCCGGTGATAGCACTGAGCAGTTCTTC.

Remarks on this clone: Its ends do not fully match the called genes, so a read error is possible. V is TRBV7-6 and J is TRBJ1-5; maybe TRBD1 (6 bases). The CDR3 spans 14 residues. CDR1 and CDR2 (germline): SGHVS, FNYEAQ. The CDR3 sequence is CASSSGGGKQPQHF. DNA for the CDR3: TGTGCCAGCAGCTCCGGCGGGGGCAAACAGCCCCAGCATTTT.

The rearrangement links TRBV5-1 to TRBJ1-1; 8 bases are a match to TRBD1. V trimming: 3 bases; J trimming: 0 bases; junction bases outside the gene matches: 7. The CDR3 length is 16 residues. CDR1 SGHRS and CDR2 YFSETQ come from the germline V gene. CDR3 residues: CASSSWTGRMNTEAFF. CDR3 DNA sequence: TGCGCCAGCAGCTCCTGGACAGGGCGGATGAACACTGAAGCTTTCTTT.

This chain joins TRBV28 and TRBJ2-2, with a tentative D call TRBD2 (5 bases). The CDR3 covers 14 residues. V was trimmed by 5 bases and J by 6 bases, leaving 13 bases between them. Germline lookup yields CDR1 MDHEN and CDR2 SYDVKM. The CDR3 spells CASSPSLGAGELFF. The CDR3 DNA sequence: TGTGCCAGCAGTCCTAGCTTAGGAGCCGGGGAGCTGTTTTTT. The entire variable domain, with the rest obtained from reference TRBV28 and TRBJ2-2, is as follows: DVKVTQSSRYLVKRTGEKVFLECVQDMDHENMFWYRQDPGLGLRLIYFSYDVKMKEKGDIPEGYSVSREKKERFSLILESASTNQTSMYLCASSPSLGAGELFFGEGSRLTVL.

Concerning this clone itself: Additional DNA sequences in this sample encode the identical CDR3. The V and J genes are TRBV28 and TRBJ2-7; D ambiguous. This CDR3 has 12 amino acids. CDR1 is MDHEN and CDR2 is SYDVKM in the germline V gene. V was cut by 2 bases and J by 4 bases, with 6 bases left in between. CDR3 coding DNA: TGTGCCAGCAGTTTACCCGGGTACGAGCAGTACTTC. Translating gives CASSLPGYEQYF.

A few counts support this clone. In nucleotides, the CDR3 is TGTGCCAGCAGTCGTCCGGGACAGGGGTCCTACGAGCAGTACTTC. Protein sequence: CASSRPGQGSYEQYF. This chain links TRBV6-5 with TRBJ2-7, with 10 bases matching TRBD1. J lost 1 base, V lost 5 bases, and 5 bases had no gene match. Germline values: CDR1 MNHEY, CDR2 SVGAGI. The CDR3 has 15 residues.

This chain uses TRBV19 with TRBJ2-6; a possible D gene is TRBD2 (5 bases). This CDR3 region has 15 residues. Per the germline V gene, CDR1 is LNHDA and CDR2 is SQIVND (reference sequence). V lost 7 bases and J lost 1, with 11 bases in between. In DNA form, the CDR3 reads TGTGCCAGTACTACGGACTGGTCTGGGGCCAACGTCCTGACTTTC. Residues: CASTTDWSGANVLTF.

The chain links TRBV6-5 to TRBJ2-1, with TRBD2 as a possible D gene (5 bases). This CDR3 region has 13 residues. Germline assignment: CDR1 MNHEY and CDR2 SVGAGI. V was pared by 6 bases and J by 9 bases, with 15 bases between. The CDR3 reads CASSPQARAEQFF. CDR3 DNA sequence: TGTGCCAGCAGCCCCCAAGCGAGGGCTGAGCAGTTCTTC.

V and J are TRBV27 and TRBJ1-2, with D possibly being TRBD1 (5 bases). The CDR3 covers 13 residues. CDR1 is MNHEY and CDR2 is SMNVEV in the germline V gene (reference sequence). V was shortened by 0 bases and J by 6 bases, with 8 bases between the two germline ends. The CDR3 bases are TGTGCCAGCAGTTTATCAGGGGTTAATGGCTACACCTTC. Protein product: CASSLSGVNGYTF.

The chain is built from TRBV30 and TRBJ2-7, with D possibly TRBD2 on 5 matching bases. The length of the CDR3 is 15 residues. Trimming shortened V by 0 bases and J by 0 bases, and 12 bases separated the two germline ends. Germline loops: CDR1 GTSNPN, CDR2 SVGIG (reference sequence). CDR3 DNA sequence: TGTGCCTGGAGTGTACGCGGGTCCAGCTCCTACGAGCAGTACTTC. Translating gives CAWSVRGSSSYEQYF. The full variable domain, with the rest looked up from reference TRBV30 and TRBJ2-7, is SQTIHQWPATLVQPVGSPLSLECTVEGTSNPNLYWYRQAAGRGLQLLFYSVGIGQISSEVPQNLSASRPQDRQFILSSKKLLLSDSGFYLCAWSVRGSSSYEQYFGPGTRLTVT.

This rearrangement joins TRBV29-1 to TRBJ1-1; 9 bases match TRBD1. CDR1 is SQVTM and CDR2 is ANQGSEA in the germline V gene. This CDR3 has 14 amino acids. J gave up 5 bases and V 1 base, and 5 bases lay outside the gene matches. This CDR3 is CSVEGQGVYTEAFF. The CDR3 DNA reads TGCAGCGTTGAAGGACAGGGGGTTTATACTGAAGCTTTCTTT.

Only a few counts were recorded for this clone. This chain joins TRBV5-6 and TRBJ2-3, with D possibly TRBD1 on 6 matching bases. Trimming stripped 9 bases from V and 10 bases from J, with 15 bases between. The CDR3 has 11 amino acids. CDR1 SGHDT and CDR2 YYEEEE come from the germline V gene. This chain's CDR3 is CATQGMGSQYF. CDR3 DNA sequence: TGTGCCACACAGGGTATGGGATCGCAGTATTTT. The full variable domain, in which reference TRBV5-6 and TRBJ2-3 provide the parts outside the CDR3, is DAGVTQSPTHLIKTRGQQVTLRCSPKSGHDTVSWYQQALGQGPQFIFQYYEEEERQRGNFPDRFSGHQFPNYSSELNVNALLLGDSALYLCATQGMGSQYFGPGTRLTVL.

V gene TRBV7-8 combines with J gene TRBJ2-7, with 12 positions matching TRBD2. The CDR3 contains 14 residues. Germline CDR1 is SGHVS and CDR2 is FQNEAQ. The ends lost 5 bases at V and 4 bases at J; junction bases unmatched: 3. The CDR3 here is CASSQGLAGYEQYF. The CDR3 nucleotides are TGTGCCAGCAGCCAGGGACTAGCGGGTTACGAGCAGTACTTC.

This clone has a handful of counts. The chain is built from TRBV9 and TRBJ1-2, with D unresolved. CDR3 size: 13 residues. Germline loops: CDR1 SGDLS, CDR2 YYNGEE. The germline V and J ends were trimmed by 0 bases and 4 bases, with 7 bases remaining between them. The CDR3 coding sequence is TGTGCCAGCAGCGTAGCAGGCCCCTATGGCTACACCTTC. This codes for CASSVAGPYGYTF.

This clone showed up just a few times. The chain has TRBV5-1 and TRBJ2-1; 11 bases agree with TRBD2. Losses at the gene ends were 0 bases for V and 6 bases for J; bases not matched to a gene: 5. The CDR3 spans 16 residues. The germline V gene has CDR1 SGHRS and CDR2 YFSETQ. For the CDR3, the DNA is TGCGCCAGCAGCTTGGCCCCCGGGACTAGCGGCAATGAGCAGTTCTTC. Its protein is CASSLAPGTSGNEQFF.

A few counts support this clone. This chain connects TRBV5-4 to TRBJ2-7; D perhaps matches TRBD2 (5 bases). Trimming shortened V by 4 bases and J by 2 bases, and 19 bases separated the two germline ends. Germline-derived CDR1 and CDR2 are SGHNT and YYREEE (reference sequence). This CDR3 contains 16 residues. CDR3 nucleotide sequence: TGTGCCAGCAGCCTAGCTTCGGGCCCTTCAACCTACGAGCAGTACTTC. It encodes CASSLASGPSTYEQYF. The variable domain in full, with the rest retrieved from reference TRBV5-4 and TRBJ2-7, is ETGVTQSPTHLIKTRGQQVTLRCSSQSGHNTVSWYQQALGQGPQFIFQYYREEENGRGNFPPRFSGLQFPNYSSELNVNALELDDSALYLCASSLASGPSTYEQYFGPGTRLTVT.

This clone was counted a few times. This chain links TRBV10-3 with TRBJ2-2; the match to TRBD1 covers 9 bases. There are 16 residues in the CDR3. After removal of 4 bases from V and 4 bases from J, the junction contained 7 bases not matched to a gene. Germline V gene lookup returns CDR1 ENHRY and CDR2 SYGVKD. The chain's CDR3 is CAISGQTGGTTGELFF. The CDR3 bases are TGTGCCATCAGTGGCCAAACAGGGGGCACCACCGGGGAGCTGTTTTTT.

This chain uses TRBV30 with TRBJ1-2; the D gene is possibly TRBD1 (6 bases). V was trimmed by 1 base and J by 4 bases, leaving 13 bases between them. There are 14 residues in the CDR3. The germline CDR1 and CDR2 sequences are GTSNPN and SVGIG (reference sequence). CDR3 sequence reads: CAWSGQGTSYGYTF. The CDR3 DNA sequence: TGTGCCTGGAGTGGTCAGGGGACATCCTATGGCTACACCTTC.